The text below deals with one T cell receptor (beta chain). Its antigen is unknown. Coculturing at 37°C lasted under 7 days for the mixed lymphocyte reaction cells. Measured with immunoSEQ multiplex PCR; TCRdb has only the in-frame clones, and not every one. The sample carries more than 13,000 clones, around 41% recorded once. This entry belongs to a study of siplizumab effects on memory and regulatory T cells. Specimen: CFSE-low (dividing) CD4+ T cells sorted from an allogeneic mixed lymphocyte reaction. The receptor was isolated from a human donor in good health; the cells came from an allogeneic mixed lymphocyte reaction. Some clones in this sample may be carry-over from other donors' samples.

Here the CDR3 reads CASSTTLYSNQPQHF. DNA for the CDR3: TGTGCCAGTAGTACGACACTGTATAGCAATCAGCCCCAGCATTTT. This sequence joins TRBV19 and TRBJ1-5; D is ambiguous. Trimming took 4 bases from V and 0 from J, leaving 10 bases between them. Per the germline V gene, CDR1 is LNHDA and CDR2 is SQIVND (reference sequence). CDR3 length equals 15 residues.